Presented here are 20 T cell receptor beta chains from one specimen sequenced in a study of T cells in Graves' hyperthyroidism and ophthalmopathy. The investigators amplified TCR beta CDR3 regions from RNA transcripts. TCR CDR3 regions were first amplified by RT-PCR with HTBI primers. TCRdb re-analysed the multiplex PCR reads in MiXCR, keeping a single row per CDR3 protein. The sample lists about 760,000 distinct CDR3 sequences, 30% to 40% occurring once. The sample comprised blood. These TCRs come from a middle-aged woman with Graves' hyperthyroidism.

In its sample, this clonotype was seen a few times. The chain recombines TRBV12-5 with TRBJ1-1; D is undetermined. Germline CDR1 is LGHNT and CDR2 is FRNRAP. The CDR3 extends over 13 amino acids. V was trimmed by 2 bases and J by 3 bases, leaving 7 bases between them. This chain's CDR3 is CASGLNRDTEAFF. CDR3 in DNA: TGTGCTAGTGGTTTGAACAGAGACACTGAAGCTTTCTTT.

This chain uses TRBV20-1 with TRBJ2-7, with D perhaps matching TRBD1 or TRBD2 (5 bases each). V lost 7 bases, J lost 4 bases, and 20 bases lay in between. Germline V lookup: CDR1 DFQATT, CDR2 SNEGSKA (reference sequence). CDR3 length equals 14 residues. DNA of the CDR3: TGCAGTGTTTCCGGGACGCTCGAGAGGTACGAGCAGTACTTC. Translating gives CSVSGTLERYEQYF.

For the CDR3, the DNA is TGTGCCAGCAGTTCGGGATTGCAGGGGTATGGCTACACCTTC. Protein sequence: CASSSGLQGYGYTF. The V and J genes are TRBV2 and TRBJ1-2; D might be TRBD1 (6 bases). The length of the CDR3 is 14 residues. From germline, CDR1 is SNHLY and CDR2 FYNNEI. The germline V and J ends were trimmed by 5 bases and 5 bases, with 15 bases remaining between them.

The J gene is TRBJ1-6, the V gene TRBV10-2, with a tentative D call TRBD1 (5 bases). The V gene's germline CDR1 is WSHSY and CDR2 SAAADI. V lost 2 bases, J lost 18 bases, and 14 bases lay in between. The CDR3 contains 12 residues. CDR3 bases: TGCGCCAGCAGTGAGAATCTAAGGACAAGCCACTTT. It specifies CASSENLRTSHF.

The chain recombines TRBV5-1 with TRBJ2-5, with D tentatively TRBD1 (6 bases). Trimming left V 2 bases short and J 5 bases short, with 13 bases between. The CDR3 contains 14 residues. Per the germline V gene, CDR1 is SGHRS and CDR2 is YFSETQ. The CDR3 DNA reads TGCGCCAGCAGCTTAGACCGACAGGTGGAGACCCAGTACTTC. Its translation is CASSLDRQVETQYF.

As for this clonotype: This may come from a read error, since a much larger clone is one base off. The gene calls are TRBV20-1 and TRBJ2-5, with D tentatively TRBD1 or TRBD2 (5 bases each). This CDR3 has 15 residues. CDR1 DFQATT and CDR2 SNEGSKA come from the germline V gene (reference sequence). V was clipped by 5 bases and J by 9 bases, with 25 bases between them. This chain's CDR3 is CSADGDPRESKAQYF. For the CDR3, the DNA is TGCAGTGCTGATGGGGATCCCAGGGAGTCGAAGGCCCAGTACTTC.

This chain uses TRBV20-1 with TRBJ2-5; 10 nucleotides match TRBD2. The ends lost 0 bases at V and 1 base at J; junction bases unmatched: 5. The CDR3 loop spans 16 amino acids. Germline V gene lookup returns CDR1 DFQATT and CDR2 SNEGSKA (reference sequence). The CDR3 DNA reads TGCAGTGCTAGAGATCCTAGCGGGGGTCTCCAAGAGACCCAGTACTTC. Encoded protein: CSARDPSGGLQETQYF.

The chain uses TRBV20-1 and TRBJ2-5, with 14 positions matching TRBD2. J gave up 1 base and V 6 bases, and 10 bases lay outside the gene matches. CDR3 length equals 17 residues. CDR1 and CDR2 (germline): DFQATT, SNEGSKA (reference sequence). CDR3 nucleotides: TGCAGTGCAACCGCCGGGACTAGCGGGAGAATCCAAGAGACCCAGTACTTC. This codes for CSATAGTSGRIQETQYF.

This rearrangement joins TRBV10-3 to TRBJ2-2; D is perhaps TRBD2 (5 bases). V lost 0 bases to trimming and J lost 1 base, with 15 bases between them. Germline V gene lookup returns CDR1 ENHRY and CDR2 SYGVKD. The CDR3 loop spans 18 amino acids. DNA of the CDR3: TGTGCCATCAGTGAGTCACTGACTCAAAGCGGGAACACCGGGGAGCTGTTTTTT. Its protein product is CAISESLTQSGNTGELFF.

Concerning this clonotype itself: One base away lies a much larger clone, so this may be a sequencing read error. This chain joins TRBV29-1 and TRBJ1-1; D is perhaps TRBD1 (6 bases). Germline assignment: CDR1 SQVTM and CDR2 ANQGSEA. The CDR3 totals 12 residues. V was clipped by 7 bases and J by 3 bases, with 12 bases between them. CDR3 region: CSGYREDTEAFF. In nucleotides, the CDR3 is TGCAGCGGATACAGGGAGGACACTGAAGCTTTCTTT.

The table lists this clonotype with a count of one. This chain connects TRBV5-1 to TRBJ1-5; D is unclear. Near its end, the DNA agrees better with TRBJ2-3, so the J call may be wrong. CDR1 is SGHRS and CDR2 is YFSETQ in the germline V gene. The CDR3 is made up of 13 amino acids. CDR3 protein: CASSLVATQPQYF. CDR3 bases: TGCGCCAGCAGCCTGGTGGCGACGCAGCCCCAGTATTTT.

This clonotype was picked up many times. The junction does not match germline at one end; this may be a read error. V is TRBV7-2 and J is TRBJ1-4; D remains unclear. CDR1 and CDR2 (germline): SGHTA, FQGNSA. The CDR3 has 12 residues. This chain's CDR3 is CASSPTGLTSSF. In DNA form, the CDR3 reads TGTGCCAGCAGCCCAACCGGACTCACGTCTAGTTTT.

This sequence joins TRBV7-2 and TRBJ1-5; 9 positions match TRBD1. The CDR3 covers 20 residues. After removal of 4 bases from V and 0 bases from J, the junction contained 16 bases not matched to a gene. CDR1 is SGHTA, CDR2 FQGNSA, per germline. The CDR3 region is CASSSVVPSGTGISNQPQHF. Written as DNA, the CDR3 is TGTGCCAGCAGCTCCGTTGTCCCCTCCGGGACAGGGATTAGCAATCAGCCCCAGCATTTT.

This chain uses TRBV6-6 with TRBJ2-7, with D perhaps matching TRBD1 or TRBD2 (5 bases each). Germline V gives CDR1 MNHNY, CDR2 SVGAGI (reference sequence). The CDR3 totals 16 residues. Deletions cut 6 bases from V and 2 bases from J, with 20 bases between. The chain's CDR3 is CASRHTPGTVAYEQYF. Here the CDR3 DNA reads TGTGCCAGCAGGCACACCCCCGGGACGGTCGCCTACGAGCAGTACTTC.

This clonotype appeared a few times. This chain connects TRBV4-3 to TRBJ1-2, with a tentative D call TRBD1 (5 bases). Germline V CDR1 and CDR2: LGHNA, YSLEER. The CDR3 spans 14 residues. V was pared by 3 bases and J by 8 bases, with 16 bases between. The CDR3, as DNA: TGCGCCAGCAGCCAGGGTCCCCAGGGCGGCGGCTACACCTTC. Translated, it gives CASSQGPQGGGYTF.

In its sample, this clonotype was seen a few times. This chain connects TRBV6-4 to TRBJ1-5; the D gene is possibly TRBD1 (5 bases). CDR1 and CDR2 (germline): MRHNA, SNTAGT. V was cut by 5 bases and J by 7 bases, with 18 bases left in between. The CDR3 loop spans 15 amino acids. The CDR3 reads CASSSPGRGRQPQHF. The CDR3 DNA reads TGTGCCAGCAGTTCCCCGGGGAGGGGCCGGCAGCCCCAGCATTTT.

The chain has TRBV6-1 and TRBJ2-3; D might be TRBD2 (6 bases). Germline CDR1 MNHNS, CDR2 SASEGT. The CDR3 extends over 14 amino acids. Deletions cut 6 bases from V and 2 bases from J, with 12 bases between. The CDR3 protein is CASSFGGFTDTQYF. The CDR3 DNA reads TGTGCCAGCAGCTTTGGGGGGTTCACAGATACGCAGTATTTT.

This rearrangement joins TRBV29-1 to TRBJ2-7; 10 bases align to TRBD1. Unmatched junction bases numbered 8, after V lost 6 bases and J lost 3 bases. Germline assignment: CDR1 SQVTM and CDR2 ANQGSEA. The CDR3 has 14 residues. The CDR3 DNA follows: TGCAGCGTGGGGACAGGGGACCGATACTACGAGCAGTACTTC. It encodes CSVGTGDRYYEQYF.

In this sample, this clonotype turned up many times. The V and J genes are TRBV15 and TRBJ1-1; D is unclear. V was clipped by 0 bases and J by 0 bases, with 11 bases between them. The germline gives CDR1 LNHNV, CDR2 YYDKDF (reference sequence). The CDR3 contains 16 residues. CDR3 in amino acids: CATSRDLATMNTEAFF. The CDR3 region has the DNA TGTGCCACCAGCAGAGATCTGGCGACAATGAACACTGAAGCTTTCTTT.

The chain is built from TRBV2 and TRBJ1-5, with TRBD1 as a possible D gene (6 bases). V gave up 8 bases and J gave up 3 bases, with 11 bases separating them. Germline V lookup: CDR1 SNHLY, CDR2 FYNNEI. The length of the CDR3 is 13 residues. CDR3 amino acids: CASAGGANQPQHF. The CDR3 nucleotides are TGTGCCAGCGCGGGGGGGGCCAATCAGCCCCAGCATTTT.